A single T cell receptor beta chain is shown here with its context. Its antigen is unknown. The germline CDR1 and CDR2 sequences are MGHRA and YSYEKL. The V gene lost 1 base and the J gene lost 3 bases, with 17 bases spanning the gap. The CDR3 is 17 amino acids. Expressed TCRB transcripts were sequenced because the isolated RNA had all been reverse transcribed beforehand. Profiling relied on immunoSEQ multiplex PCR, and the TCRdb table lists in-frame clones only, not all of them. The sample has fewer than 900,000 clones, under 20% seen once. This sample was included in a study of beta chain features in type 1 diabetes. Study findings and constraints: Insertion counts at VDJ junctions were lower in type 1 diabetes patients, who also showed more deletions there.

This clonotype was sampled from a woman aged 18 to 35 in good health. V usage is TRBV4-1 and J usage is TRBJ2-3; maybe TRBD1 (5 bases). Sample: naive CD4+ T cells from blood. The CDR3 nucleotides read TGCGCCAGCAGCCAAGTGGGGTGGATAAAGGGGACAGATACGCAGTATTTT. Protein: CASSQVGWIKGTDTQYF.